This T cell receptor (beta chain) is drawn from a study of shared clonotypes between healthy human individuals. Generated by immunoSEQ multiplex PCR, the TCRdb table keeps only in-frame clones and is missing some. Of roughly 2.2 million clones listed, 92% were seen once; the top ten hold 0.37%. The CDR3 is 14 amino acids. This TCR was sampled from a man aged 18 to 29 in good health. Some clones in this sample may be carry-over from other donors' samples. The specimen sequenced was naive CD4+ T cells from PBMCs. Noted subset: CD45RA+ positively selected. The J gene is TRBJ1-2, the V gene TRBV21-1; TRBD1, as called in the table, went unchecked against the DNA. TRBV21-1 constitutes a pseudogene. The CDR3 loop is CASSRHSPNYGYTF. The CDR3 nucleotides are TGTGCCAGCAGCAGACACTCACCTAACTATGGCTACACCTTC.